Included here is one TCR beta chain sequence, with context. This entry belongs to a study of shared clonotypes between healthy human individuals. Looked up from germline, CDR1 is SGHNT and CDR2 is YYREEE (reference sequence). CDR3 length: 15 residues. The germline V and J ends were trimmed by 0 bases and 8 bases, with 15 bases remaining between them. Profiled with immunoSEQ multiplex PCR; TCRdb holds only in-frame clones, not every one. The sample gives 2.3 million or so clones, 85% to 95% of which show up once; about 0.39% is in the top ten. The sequence was collected from a man between 18 and 35 years old in good health. Some clones in this sample may be carry-over from other donors' samples. This chain uses TRBV5-4 with TRBJ2-1, with D perhaps TRBD2 (5 bases). The sequencing sample was made of naive CD4+ T cells from PBMCs. Subset meaning: CD45RA+ positively selected. The CDR3 protein is CASSLGGRGRDEQFF. The CDR3 nucleotides are TGTGCCAGCAGCTTGGGTGGCAGAGGGCGGGATGAGCAGTTCTTC.